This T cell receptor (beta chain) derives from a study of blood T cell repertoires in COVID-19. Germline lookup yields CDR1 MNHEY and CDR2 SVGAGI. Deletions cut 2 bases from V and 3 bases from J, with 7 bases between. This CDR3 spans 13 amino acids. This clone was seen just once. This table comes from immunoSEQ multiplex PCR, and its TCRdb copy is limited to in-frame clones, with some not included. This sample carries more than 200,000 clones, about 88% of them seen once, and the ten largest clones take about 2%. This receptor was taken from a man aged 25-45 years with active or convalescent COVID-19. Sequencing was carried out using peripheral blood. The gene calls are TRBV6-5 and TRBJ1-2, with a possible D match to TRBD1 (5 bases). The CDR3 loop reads CASSYGGDYGYTF. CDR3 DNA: TGTGCCAGCAGTTACGGGGGGGACTATGGCTACACCTTC.